Below, 4 T cell receptor beta chains from the same sample are listed, as sequenced in a study of cytomegalovirus exposure and HLA in healthy donors. PCR primers comprised 60 Vbeta and 13 Jbeta primers. Assay: immunoSEQ multiplex PCR; the TCRdb copy retains only in-frame clones and omits some. In the table there are roughly 130,000 clones, approximately 79% of which are singletons. The specimen was PBMCs. These receptors all stem from a young man in good health and CMV-seropositive.

CDR3 nucleotides: TGTGCCAGCAGTGCAGGGGGCAATCAGCCCCAGCATTTT. Its protein product is CASSAGGNQPQHF. This chain links TRBV6-1 with TRBJ1-5; tentative D call: TRBD1 (6 bases). CDR1 is MNHNS, CDR2 SASEGT, per germline. The CDR3 covers 13 residues. V gave up 4 bases and J gave up 2 bases, with 6 bases separating them.

This clone appeared once. The chain carries TRBV11-1 and TRBJ2-7; TRBD1 matches at 7 bases. V shed 5 bases and J 0 bases; nucleotides not matched to a gene: 4. Germline lookup yields CDR1 SGHAT and CDR2 FQDESV (reference sequence). This CDR3 is built from 14 residues. The CDR3 nucleotides read TGTGCCAGCAGCGAGGGGACAGACTCCTACGAGCAGTACTTC. Its translation is CASSEGTDSYEQYF. Full variable domain (missing parts from reference TRBV11-1 and TRBJ2-7): EAEVAQSPRYKITEKSQAVAFWCDPISGHATLYWYRQILGQGPELLVQFQDESVVDDSQLPKDRFSAERLKGVDSTLKIQPAELGDSAMYLCASSEGTDSYEQYFGPGTRLTVT.

The rearrangement links TRBV5-4 to TRBJ2-3; D is undetermined. CDR1 is SGHNT, CDR2 YYREEE, per germline (reference sequence). V lost 2 bases to trimming and J lost 10 bases, with 14 bases between them. This CDR3 is built from 13 residues. The CDR3 loop is CASSFEPTSAQYF. In nucleotides, the CDR3 is TGTGCCAGCAGCTTTGAACCGACATCCGCGCAGTATTTT.

The chain has TRBV5-6 and TRBJ2-7; TRBD2 agrees at 11 bases. CDR1 is SGHDT and CDR2 is YYEEEE in the germline V gene. This CDR3 has 15 amino acids. Losses at the gene ends were 2 bases for V and 0 bases for J; bases not matched to a gene: 1. The CDR3 nucleotides are TGTGCCAGCAGCTTACTAGCGGGAGCCTCCTACGAGCAGTACTTC. This translates into CASSLLAGASYEQYF. The full variable domain, its missing parts supplied by reference TRBV5-6 and TRBJ2-7, is DAGVTQSPTHLIKTRGQQVTLRCSPKSGHDTVSWYQQALGQGPQFIFQYYEEEERQRGNFPDRFSGHQFPNYSSELNVNALLLGDSALYLCASSLLAGASYEQYFGPGTRLTVT.